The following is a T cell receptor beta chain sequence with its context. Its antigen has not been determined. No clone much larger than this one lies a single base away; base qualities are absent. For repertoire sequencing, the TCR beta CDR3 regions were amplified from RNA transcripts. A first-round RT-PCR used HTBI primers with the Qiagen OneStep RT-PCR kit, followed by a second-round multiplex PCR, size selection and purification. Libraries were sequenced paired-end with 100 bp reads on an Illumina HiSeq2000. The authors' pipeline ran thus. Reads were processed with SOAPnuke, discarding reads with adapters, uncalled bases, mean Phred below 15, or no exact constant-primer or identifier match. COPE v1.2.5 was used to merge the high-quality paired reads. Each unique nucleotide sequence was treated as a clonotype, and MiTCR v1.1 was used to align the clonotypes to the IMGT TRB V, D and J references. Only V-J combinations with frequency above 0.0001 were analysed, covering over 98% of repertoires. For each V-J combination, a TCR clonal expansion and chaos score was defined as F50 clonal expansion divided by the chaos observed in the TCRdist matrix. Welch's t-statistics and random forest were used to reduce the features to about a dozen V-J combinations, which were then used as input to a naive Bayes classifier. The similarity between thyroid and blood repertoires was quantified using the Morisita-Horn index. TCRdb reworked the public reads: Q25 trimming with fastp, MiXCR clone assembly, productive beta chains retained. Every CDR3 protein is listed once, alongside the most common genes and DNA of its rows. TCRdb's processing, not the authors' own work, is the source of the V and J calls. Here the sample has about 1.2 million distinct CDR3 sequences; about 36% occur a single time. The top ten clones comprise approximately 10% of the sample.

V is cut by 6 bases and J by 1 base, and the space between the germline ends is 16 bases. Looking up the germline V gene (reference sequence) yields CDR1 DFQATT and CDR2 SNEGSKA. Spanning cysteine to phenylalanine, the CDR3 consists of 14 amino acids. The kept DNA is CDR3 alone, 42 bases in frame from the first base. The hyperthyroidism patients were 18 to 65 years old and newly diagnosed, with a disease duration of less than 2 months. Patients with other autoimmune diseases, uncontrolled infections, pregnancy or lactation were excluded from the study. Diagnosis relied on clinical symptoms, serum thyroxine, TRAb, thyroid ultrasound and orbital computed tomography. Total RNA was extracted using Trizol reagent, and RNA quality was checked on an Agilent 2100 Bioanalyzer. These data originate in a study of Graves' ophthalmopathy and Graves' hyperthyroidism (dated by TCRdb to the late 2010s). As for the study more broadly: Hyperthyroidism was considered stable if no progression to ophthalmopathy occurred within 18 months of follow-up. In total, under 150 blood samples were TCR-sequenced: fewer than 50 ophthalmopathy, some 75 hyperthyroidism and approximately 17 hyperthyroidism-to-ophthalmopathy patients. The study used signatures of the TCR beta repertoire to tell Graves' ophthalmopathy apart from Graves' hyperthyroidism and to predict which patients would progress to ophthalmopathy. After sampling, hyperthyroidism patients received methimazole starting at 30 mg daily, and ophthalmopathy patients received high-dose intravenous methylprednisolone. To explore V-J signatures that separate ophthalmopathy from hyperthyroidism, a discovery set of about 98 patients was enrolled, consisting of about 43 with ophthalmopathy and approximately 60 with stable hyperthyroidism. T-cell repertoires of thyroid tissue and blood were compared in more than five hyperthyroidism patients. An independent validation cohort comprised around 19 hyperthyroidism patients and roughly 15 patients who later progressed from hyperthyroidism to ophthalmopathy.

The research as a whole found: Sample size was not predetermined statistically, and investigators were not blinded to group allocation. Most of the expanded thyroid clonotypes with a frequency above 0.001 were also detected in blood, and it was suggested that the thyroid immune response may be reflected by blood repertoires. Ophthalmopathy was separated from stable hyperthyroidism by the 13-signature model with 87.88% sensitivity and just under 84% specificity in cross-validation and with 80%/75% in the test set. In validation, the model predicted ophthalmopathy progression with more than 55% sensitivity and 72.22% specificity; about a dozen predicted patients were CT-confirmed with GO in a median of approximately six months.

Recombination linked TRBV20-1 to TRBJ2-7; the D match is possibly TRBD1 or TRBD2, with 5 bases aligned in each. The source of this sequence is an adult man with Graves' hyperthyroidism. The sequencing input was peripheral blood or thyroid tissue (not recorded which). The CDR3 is CSARPQRGSYEQYF. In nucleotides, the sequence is TGCAGTGCCCGCCCGCAGAGGGGATCCTACGAGCAGTACTTC.